One TCR beta chain is described in this entry. At the time of sampling, donors were nominally healthy, though unrecorded immune exposures were likely. This sample was taken from a study of cytomegalovirus exposure and HLA in healthy donors. It was with 60 Vbeta and 13 Jbeta primers that the PCR ran. TCRdb's copy holds only in-frame clones and misses some; the assay was immunoSEQ multiplex PCR. The repertoire holds approximately 51,000 clones, with about 70% as singletons. The TCR comes from a man under 40 in good health and CMV-seronegative. The source material was PBMCs.

The DNA of the CDR3 is TGTGCCAGTAGTATTACCTGGAGGTATAGCAATCAGCCCCAGCATTTT. This sequence encodes CASSITWRYSNQPQHF. The gene calls are TRBV19 and TRBJ1-5, with D hard to call. Trimming took 3 bases from V and 0 from J, leaving 12 bases between them. Looked up from germline, CDR1 is LNHDA and CDR2 is SQIVND (reference sequence). CDR3 length equals 16 residues.